These 23 T cell receptor beta chains came from one sample sequenced in a study of cytomegalovirus exposure and HLA in healthy donors. The data were produced by immunoSEQ multiplex PCR, yet TCRdb's version contains in-frame clones alone and is incomplete. Of 150,000 to 200,000 clones listed, 75% to 95% are singletons. Sequencing was performed on PBMCs. These receptors were collected from a woman younger than 30 in good health and CMV-seropositive.

J is TRBJ2-5 and V is TRBV18, with 12 bases matching TRBD2. The CDR3 covers 16 residues. Germline V gene sequence: CDR1 KGHSH, CDR2 LQKENI. Trimming cost V 6 bases and J 0 bases; bases outside gene matches: 5. CDR3 region: CASSLWTSGNQETQYF. CDR3 nucleotide sequence: TGTGCCAGCTCGCTCTGGACTAGCGGGAACCAAGAGACCCAGTACTTC.

This clone showed up just once. The chain has TRBV19 and TRBJ2-6; D uncertain. The CDR3 is 16 amino acids. The germline V gene has CDR1 LNHDA and CDR2 SQIVND (reference sequence). Trimming stripped 1 base from V and 0 bases from J, with 7 bases between. The DNA of the CDR3 is TGTGCCAGTAGTATAGGTTGGCCCTCTGGGGCCAACGTCCTGACTTTC. Its protein is CASSIGWPSGANVLTF.

The chain has TRBV28 and TRBJ1-5; D is perhaps TRBD1 (5 bases). CDR3 length: 17 amino acids. Germline lookup yields CDR1 MDHEN and CDR2 SYDVKM. Trimming removed 4 bases at V and 2 bases at J, with 18 bases between. The CDR3 sequence is CASSYPVFGGGNQPQHF. The CDR3 DNA reads TGTGCCAGCAGTTATCCGGTGTTTGGGGGGGGCAATCAGCCCCAGCATTTT.

The J gene is TRBJ2-3, the V gene TRBV28; the match to TRBD2 covers 12 bases. This CDR3 has 19 amino acids. With 3 bases clipped from V and 5 bases from J, the junction kept 15 bases outside the gene matches. In germline, CDR1 is MDHEN, CDR2 SYDVKM. The CDR3 sequence: CASSFGLAGGATSGDTQYF. The CDR3 DNA is TGTGCCAGCAGTTTCGGTCTAGCGGGAGGGGCAACATCAGGAGATACGCAGTATTTT. The full variable domain, rest sourced from reference TRBV28 and TRBJ2-3, is DVKVTQSSRYLVKRTGEKVFLECVQDMDHENMFWYRQDPGLGLRLIYFSYDVKMKEKGDIPEGYSVSREKKERFSLILESASTNQTSMYLCASSFGLAGGATSGDTQYFGPGTRLTVL.

This clone was recorded a few times. V is TRBV5-6 and J is TRBJ1-2; TRBD1 matches at 10 bases. This CDR3 region has 15 residues. V dropped 4 bases and J dropped 6; count of bases not matched to a gene: 9. CDR1 SGHDT and CDR2 YYEEEE come from the germline V gene. The CDR3 bases are TGTGCCAGCAGCCCCCGGGACAGGGGTCCGGATGGCTACACCTTC. Translation: CASSPRDRGPDGYTF.

The DNA for the CDR3 is TGTGCCAGCAGCCCTAGCGGGCCTAACTCCTACGAGCAGTACTTC. This translates into CASSPSGPNSYEQYF. The chain employs TRBV11-2 and TRBJ2-7; the match to TRBD2 covers 8 bases. After removal of 5 bases from V and 0 bases from J, the junction contained 6 bases not matched to a gene. This CDR3 contains 15 residues. The germline V gene has CDR1 SGHAT and CDR2 FQNNGV.

CDR3 region: CASRDRATYEQYF. Here the CDR3 DNA reads TGTGCCAGCAGAGACAGGGCTACCTACGAGCAGTACTTC. The gene calls are TRBV2 and TRBJ2-7; 7 bases agree with TRBD1. Germline assignment: CDR1 SNHLY and CDR2 FYNNEI. This CDR3 contains 13 residues. J lost 2 bases, V lost 6 bases, and 4 bases had no gene match. The whole variable domain, filled in from reference TRBV2 and TRBJ2-7, reads EPEVTQTPSHQVTQMGQEVILRCVPISNHLYFYWYRQILGQKVEFLVSFYNNEISEKSEIFDDQFSVERPDGSNFTLKIRSTKLEDSAMYFCASRDRATYEQYFGPGTRLTVT.

The rearrangement joins TRBV7-8 to TRBJ2-1; a weak D match, TRBD2 (5 bases). V lost 3 bases and J lost 0, with 12 bases in between. This CDR3 spans 16 amino acids. Germline loops: CDR1 SGHVS, CDR2 FQNEAQ. CDR3 nucleotide sequence: TGTGCCAGCAGCTTCCCGAGCGGAGGCTCCTACAATGAGCAGTTCTTC. It specifies CASSFPSGGSYNEQFF.

The chain has TRBV19 and TRBJ2-1; 9 nucleotides line up with TRBD2. Unmatched junction bases numbered 5, after V lost 4 bases and J lost 7 bases. The CDR3 is made up of 14 amino acids. Germline-derived CDR1 and CDR2 are LNHDA and SQIVND (reference sequence). The CDR3 loop is CASSKISGRNEQFF. DNA for the CDR3: TGTGCCAGTAGTAAAATTAGCGGGAGAAATGAGCAGTTCTTC.

This chain connects TRBV29-1 to TRBJ2-7; D possibly corresponds to TRBD1 (5 bases). The germline V gene encodes CDR1 SQVTM and CDR2 ANQGSEA. V shed 1 base and J shed 1 base, with 8 bases lying between them. This CDR3 contains 13 residues. The CDR3 here is CSVEGQTSYEQYF. The CDR3, as DNA: TGCAGCGTTGAAGGACAGACTTCCTACGAGCAGTACTTC.

The chain carries TRBV27 and TRBJ2-5, with D possibly being TRBD2 (6 bases). V lost 2 bases to trimming and J lost 5 bases, with 12 bases between them. Germline CDR1 is MNHEY and CDR2 is SMNVEV (reference sequence). The CDR3 runs to 14 residues. CDR3 coding DNA: TGTGCCAGCAGTTTAGGGGGGTCCTTCGAGACCCAGTACTTC. Amino acids: CASSLGGSFETQYF.

The CDR3 DNA sequence: TGCGCCAGCAGCTCACGACAGCAGAGCTCCTACAATGAGCAGTTCTTC. It encodes CASSSRQQSSYNEQFF. The rearrangement uses TRBV5-1 and TRBJ2-1; the D gene is possibly TRBD1 (5 bases). Germline V lookup: CDR1 SGHRS, CDR2 YFSETQ. The CDR3 is 16 residues long. The V gene lost 3 bases and the J gene lost 0 bases, with 13 bases spanning the gap.

The chain combines TRBV27 with TRBJ1-1; possibly TRBD1 for D (5 bases). Deletions cut 2 bases from V and 1 base from J, with 5 bases between. The CDR3 sequence is 13 residues long. The germline V gene has CDR1 MNHEY and CDR2 SMNVEV (reference sequence). The CDR3 region is CASSLGANTEAFF. DNA of the CDR3: TGTGCCAGCAGTTTAGGGGCGAACACTGAAGCTTTCTTT.

The chain couples TRBV6-1 to TRBJ2-1; 9 nucleotides align to TRBD1. CDR1 MNHNS and CDR2 SASEGT come from the germline V gene. Germline trimming cut 5 bases from V and 2 bases from J; bases unmatched to any gene: 4. CDR3 length: 15 amino acids. The CDR3 DNA reads as TGTGCCAGCAGTCCCCGACAGGGGGCCTACAATGAGCAGTTCTTC. This encodes CASSPRQGAYNEQFF.

The chain has TRBV2 and TRBJ1-5; the D gene is possibly TRBD1 (5 bases). Germline loops: CDR1 SNHLY, CDR2 FYNNEI. V dropped 1 base and J dropped 0 bases, with 13 bases sitting between them. The CDR3 has 17 residues. CDR3 residues: CASSEDMGLNSNQPQHF. In nucleotides, the CDR3 is TGTGCCAGCAGTGAAGATATGGGACTGAATAGCAATCAGCCCCAGCATTTT.

The V call is TRBV7-6, the J call TRBJ2-2; possible D gene TRBD1, 5 bases. Germline CDR1 and CDR2: SGHVS and FNYEAQ. V lost 0 bases and J lost 0, with 8 bases in between. The CDR3 contains 16 residues. The CDR3 spells CASSLARAPNTGELFF. The CDR3 DNA is TGTGCCAGCAGCTTAGCCAGGGCCCCGAACACCGGGGAGCTGTTTTTT.

The V and J genes are TRBV27 and TRBJ2-3; TRBD2 is a possible D gene (7 bases). There are 16 residues in the CDR3. The germline V gene encodes CDR1 MNHEY and CDR2 SMNVEV (reference sequence). V lost 5 bases and J lost 4, with 19 bases in between. The CDR3 sequence: CASSPHIIGGADTQYF. CDR3 sequence (DNA): TGTGCCAGCAGTCCCCACATCATAGGGGGGGCAGATACGCAGTATTTT.

The chain couples TRBV4-1 to TRBJ2-2; TRBD2 agrees at 8 bases. CDR3 length: 17 residues. V was pared by 3 bases and J by 6 bases, with 12 bases of the junction left unmatched. CDR1 and CDR2 from the germline V gene are MGHRA and YSYEKL. The CDR3 loop reads CASSHQAGARRAGELFF. The CDR3 DNA reads TGCGCCAGCAGCCATCAAGCGGGGGCGCGGCGCGCCGGGGAGCTGTTTTTT.

The chain employs TRBV4-1 and TRBJ2-3; TRBD2 agrees at 7 bases. The germline V gene encodes CDR1 MGHRA and CDR2 YSYEKL. CDR3 length equals 15 residues. The V segment lost 8 bases and the J segment 0 bases; nucleotides outside the gene matches: 8. This CDR3 reads CASAPTSPSTDTQYF. The CDR3 region has the DNA TGCGCCAGCGCCCCGACTAGCCCTAGCACAGATACGCAGTATTTT.

This clone was seen more than once but under ten times. DNA of the CDR3: TGTGCCAGCAGTACCTACAGGGCCTATGGCTACACCTTC. Amino acid sequence: CASSTYRAYGYTF. The gene calls are TRBV27 and TRBJ1-2; D possibly corresponds to TRBD1 (6 bases). The CDR3 sequence is 13 residues long. Trimming left V 5 bases short and J 4 bases short, with 11 bases between. Germline CDR1 and CDR2: MNHEY and SMNVEV (reference sequence).

This chain joins TRBV19 and TRBJ1-2; TRBD1 matches 8 bases. The V gene's germline CDR1 is LNHDA and CDR2 SQIVND (reference sequence). With 2 bases clipped from V and 2 bases from J, the junction kept 4 bases outside the gene matches. There are 15 residues in the CDR3. CDR3 protein: CASSITDRENYGYTF. The CDR3 nucleotides read TGTGCCAGTAGTATAACGGACAGGGAAAACTATGGCTACACCTTC.

This rearrangement joins TRBV4-2 to TRBJ2-7, with TRBD1 identical over 11 bases. This CDR3 is built from 14 residues. J was trimmed by 3 bases and V by 4 bases; bases with no gene match: 2. The germline V gene has CDR1 LGHNA and CDR2 YNFKEQ. The CDR3 coding sequence is TGTGCCAGCAGCCCGGGACAGGGGGACTACGAGCAGTACTTC. Protein sequence: CASSPGQGDYEQYF.

The V and J genes are TRBV27 and TRBJ2-7, with D possibly matching TRBD1 (5 bases). The CDR3 runs to 14 residues. V was shortened by 6 bases and J by 2 bases, with 14 bases between the two germline ends. The germline V gene has CDR1 MNHEY and CDR2 SMNVEV (reference sequence). CDR3 residues: CASSMGQRTYEQYF. The CDR3 DNA reads TGTGCCAGCAGCATGGGGCAGCGAACCTACGAGCAGTACTTC.